Listed below are T cell receptor beta chains from one sample, sequenced in a study of cytomegalovirus exposure and HLA in healthy donors. Libraries were prepared by immunoSEQ multiplex PCR; TCRdb keeps only in-frame clonotypes and omits some of them. The table lists 300,000 or so clones, 88% of them singletons. What was sequenced was PBMCs. These receptors were collected from a man aged 30-40 years in good health and CMV-seronegative. CDR3s include the opening cysteine and the closing phenylalanine or tryptophan. The D gene is left open where the match is weak. A row's size may be missing; if present it is once, few, many or a size class.

v_gene: TRBV6-5; abundance: NA; j_gene: TRBJ1-1; d_gene: NA; CDR3nt: TGTGCCAGCAGTTACTCGGGGGGAGGGGAAGCTTTCTTT; CDR3aa: CASSYSGGGEAFF
v_gene: TRBV2; abundance: NA; j_gene: TRBJ1-5; d_gene: TRBD1; CDR3nt: TGTGCCAGCAGCCCTGTTACAGGGGGCAATCAGCCCCAGCATTTT; CDR3aa: CASSPVTGGNQPQHF
v_gene: TRBV11-2; abundance: NA; j_gene: TRBJ1-6; d_gene: NA; CDR3nt: TGTGCCAGCAGCTTTGGGGCAGGGGATTCCTATAATTCACCCCTCCACTTT; CDR3aa: CASSFGAGDSYNSPLHF
v_gene: TRBV30; abundance: NA; j_gene: TRBJ1-1; d_gene: NA; CDR3nt: TGTGCCTGGAGAAGTCGGTTGAACACTGAAGCTTTCTTT; CDR3aa: CAWRSRLNTEAFF
v_gene: TRBV5-6; abundance: NA; j_gene: TRBJ1-1; d_gene: NA; CDR3nt: TGTGCCAGCAGCGGCGGACTGAGAAACACTGAAGCTTTCTTT; CDR3aa: CASSGGLRNTEAFF
v_gene: TRBV18; abundance: NA; j_gene: TRBJ1-2; d_gene: NA; CDR3nt: TGTGCCAGCTCATTCGGACCCAAAGGGGACTATGGCTACACCTTC; CDR3aa: CASSFGPKGDYGYTF
v_gene: TRBV21-1; abundance: NA; j_gene: TRBJ2-3; d_gene: NA; CDR3nt: TGTGCCAGCAGCAAAGCACTAGTCACAGATACGCAGTATTTT; CDR3aa: CASSKALVTDTQYF
v_gene: TRBV10-3; abundance: NA; j_gene: TRBJ1-5; d_gene: NA; CDR3nt: TGTGCCGCCGGGGGGGACCAGCCCCAGCATTTT; CDR3aa: CAAGGDQPQHF
v_gene: TRBV5-6; abundance: NA; j_gene: TRBJ2-7; d_gene: TRBD2; CDR3nt: TGTGCCACCTCCGGGACTAGCGGAGTGGGGGAGCAGTACTTC; CDR3aa: CATSGTSGVGEQYF
v_gene: TRBV19; abundance: NA; j_gene: TRBJ1-2; d_gene: TRBD1; CDR3nt: TGTGCCAGTAGTTCCCGGACAGGGTTAGTTAACTATGGCTACACCTTC; CDR3aa: CASSSRTGLVNYGYTF
v_gene: TRBV5-1; abundance: NA; j_gene: TRBJ2-7; d_gene: NA; CDR3nt: TGCGCCAGCAGCTTCATGGCGGGGGCCCCGAGGGAGCAGTACTTC; CDR3aa: CASSFMAGAPREQYF
v_gene: TRBV2; abundance: NA; j_gene: TRBJ2-1; d_gene: NA; CDR3nt: TGTGCCAGCAGTGAAGCGCTTACTAGCAGGTACAATGAGCAGTTCTTC; CDR3aa: CASSEALTSRYNEQFF
v_gene: TRBV4-3; abundance: NA; j_gene: TRBJ1-3; d_gene: NA; CDR3nt: TGCGCCAGCAGCCAAGATCATGACACCTACATGCTCTCTGGAAACACCATATATTTT; CDR3aa: CASSQDHDTYMLSGNTIYF
v_gene: TRBV29-1; abundance: NA; j_gene: TRBJ1-1; d_gene: TRBD1; CDR3nt: TGCAGCGTTGCAACAGGGGGCGCGGGCACTGAAGCTTTCTTT; CDR3aa: CSVATGGAGTEAFF
v_gene: TRBV6-1; abundance: once; j_gene: TRBJ2-7; d_gene: TRBD1; CDR3nt: TGTGCCAGCAACAGGGGGCGCTTCGAGCAGTACTTC; CDR3aa: CASNRGRFEQYF
v_gene: TRBV23-1; abundance: NA; j_gene: TRBJ2-1; d_gene: NA; CDR3nt: TGCGCCAGCAGTCAATTAGTCGGGTCGGGTGAGCAGTTCTTC; CDR3aa: CASSQLVGSGEQFF
v_gene: TRBV13; abundance: NA; j_gene: TRBJ2-3; d_gene: TRBD2; CDR3nt: TGTGCCAGCAGCCTGGGACTAGCGACAGATACGCAGTATTTT; CDR3aa: CASSLGLATDTQYF
v_gene: TRBV19; abundance: NA; j_gene: TRBJ2-3; d_gene: TRBD2; CDR3nt: TGTGCCAGTAGGAGGGTGACTAGCGGGGGTACAGATACGCAGTATTTT; CDR3aa: CASRRVTSGGTDTQYF
v_gene: TRBV5-1; abundance: NA; j_gene: TRBJ1-2; d_gene: NA; CDR3nt: TGCGCCAGCAGCTTCCCAGGGGAGTATGGCTACACCTTC; CDR3aa: CASSFPGEYGYTF
v_gene: TRBV18; abundance: once; j_gene: TRBJ1-1; d_gene: NA; CDR3nt: TGTGCCAGCTCATCTACAGGGAATACTGAAGCTTTCTTT; CDR3aa: CASSSTGNTEAFF
v_gene: TRBV28; abundance: NA; j_gene: TRBJ1-5; d_gene: TRBD1; CDR3nt: TGTGCCAGCAGCCTCGGACAGGGAGGCAATCAGCCCCAGCATTTT; CDR3aa: CASSLGQGGNQPQHF
v_gene: TRBV7-9; abundance: NA; j_gene: TRBJ1-4; d_gene: TRBD1; CDR3nt: TGTGCCAGCAGCCGGGACAGGGGGCGTGAAAAACTGTTTTTT; CDR3aa: CASSRDRGREKLFF
v_gene: TRBV5-1; abundance: NA; j_gene: TRBJ2-2; d_gene: TRBD2; CDR3nt: TGCGCCAGCAGCTTGGATGCCGGGGGGTTAACCGGGGAGCTGTTTTTT; CDR3aa: CASSLDAGGLTGELFF
v_gene: TRBV25-1; abundance: NA; j_gene: TRBJ1-1; d_gene: TRBD1; CDR3nt: TGTGCCAGCAGTGAACACGCCCCGCAGGGGGCAGCTTTCTTT; CDR3aa: CASSEHAPQGAAFF
v_gene: TRBV29-1; abundance: NA; j_gene: TRBJ1-1; d_gene: NA; CDR3nt: TGCAGCGTTGAAAGACAAATGAACACTGAAGCTTTCTTT; CDR3aa: CSVERQMNTEAFF
v_gene: TRBV4-2; abundance: NA; j_gene: TRBJ2-1; d_gene: TRBD2; CDR3nt: TGTGCCAGCAGTACACTAGCGGACAATGAGCAGTTCTTC; CDR3aa: CASSTLADNEQFF
v_gene: TRBV10-1; abundance: NA; j_gene: TRBJ2-7; d_gene: NA; CDR3nt: TGCGCCAGCAGTGAGTCGGGCAGGGTCCACGAGCAGTACTTC; CDR3aa: CASSESGRVHEQYF
v_gene: TRBV9; abundance: NA; j_gene: TRBJ2-7; d_gene: TRBD1; CDR3nt: TGTGCCAGCAGCGTAATGGGACAGGGAGGACACGAGCAGTACTTC; CDR3aa: CASSVMGQGGHEQYF
v_gene: TRBV11-2; abundance: NA; j_gene: TRBJ2-7; d_gene: NA; CDR3nt: TGTGCCAGCAGCCCCCAGGACATTTCATCCTACGAGCAGTACTTC; CDR3aa: CASSPQDISSYEQYF
v_gene: TRBV5-1; abundance: NA; j_gene: TRBJ1-5; d_gene: NA; CDR3nt: TGCGCCAGCAGCTTGGCGGGGGGCCGCAATCAGCCCCAGCATTTT; CDR3aa: CASSLAGGRNQPQHF
v_gene: TRBV7-9; abundance: once; j_gene: TRBJ2-7; d_gene: NA; CDR3nt: TGTGCCAGCAGCCCGCCGTCCTTCAGCGGCGAGCAGTACTTC; CDR3aa: CASSPPSFSGEQYF
v_gene: TRBV27; abundance: NA; j_gene: TRBJ2-2; d_gene: NA; CDR3nt: TGTGCCAGCAGTTCGAAACCCTTTCCGGGACAGAACACCGGGGAGCTGTTTTTT; CDR3aa: CASSSKPFPGQNTGELFF
v_gene: TRBV2; abundance: NA; j_gene: TRBJ2-2; d_gene: TRBD1; CDR3nt: TGTGCCAGCACCGACAGGGCGAACACCGGGGAGCTGTTTTTT; CDR3aa: CASTDRANTGELFF
v_gene: TRBV4-1; abundance: NA; j_gene: TRBJ2-3; d_gene: TRBD1; CDR3nt: TGCGCCAGCAGCCTCGGGACAGGGAGGCCAGATACGCAGTATTTT; CDR3aa: CASSLGTGRPDTQYF
v_gene: TRBV7-8; abundance: NA; j_gene: TRBJ2-7; d_gene: NA; CDR3nt: TGTGCCAGCAGCCCGACCAGGGGCTCCTACGAGCAGTACTTC; CDR3aa: CASSPTRGSYEQYF
v_gene: TRBV2; abundance: NA; j_gene: TRBJ2-3; d_gene: TRBD2; CDR3nt: TGTGCCAGCAGTGAAGGGAGGCGGGGGGCCCAAACAGATACGCAGTATTTT; CDR3aa: CASSEGRRGAQTDTQYF
v_gene: TRBV7-2; abundance: few; j_gene: TRBJ1-2; d_gene: NA; CDR3nt: TGTGCCAGCAGCGCCCAGGTCTACTATGGCTACACCTTC; CDR3aa: CASSAQVYYGYTF
v_gene: TRBV25-1; abundance: few; j_gene: TRBJ1-2; d_gene: NA; CDR3nt: TGTGCCAGCAGTGCTACACAGGGAGTTAGTTGGGGCTACACCTTC; CDR3aa: CASSATQGVSWGYTF
v_gene: TRBV2; abundance: NA; j_gene: TRBJ1-1; d_gene: NA; CDR3nt: TGTGCCAGCAGTACCCGGACGGAGGGCACTGAAGCTTTCTTT; CDR3aa: CASSTRTEGTEAFF
v_gene: TRBV18; abundance: NA; j_gene: TRBJ2-1; d_gene: NA; CDR3nt: TGTGCCAGCTCACCAATGGGGGGAATCCTATCCTACAATGAGCAGTTCTTC; CDR3aa: CASSPMGGILSYNEQFF
v_gene: TRBV11-1; abundance: NA; j_gene: TRBJ1-1; d_gene: TRBD1; CDR3nt: TGTGCCAGCAGCTTCTCGGACAGGGGGAACACTGAAGCTTTCTTT; CDR3aa: CASSFSDRGNTEAFF
v_gene: TRBV7-8; abundance: NA; j_gene: TRBJ2-7; d_gene: NA; CDR3nt: TGTGCCAGCCGTCGGGGTGCAGGGGATGTCTACGAGCAGTACTTC; CDR3aa: CASRRGAGDVYEQYF
v_gene: TRBV2; abundance: NA; j_gene: TRBJ1-5; d_gene: NA; CDR3nt: TGTGCCAGCAGTGAGGGCAATAGCAATCAGCCCCAGCATTTT; CDR3aa: CASSEGNSNQPQHF
v_gene: TRBV6-5; abundance: NA; j_gene: TRBJ2-3; d_gene: TRBD2; CDR3nt: TGTGCCAGCAAACTAGCGGGGGGGCCGGCAGATACGCAGTATTTT; CDR3aa: CASKLAGGPADTQYF
v_gene: TRBV6-5; abundance: NA; j_gene: TRBJ2-7; d_gene: TRBD1; CDR3nt: TGTGCCAGCAGTTGGGACAGGGTGGCCTACGAGCAGTACTTC; CDR3aa: CASSWDRVAYEQYF